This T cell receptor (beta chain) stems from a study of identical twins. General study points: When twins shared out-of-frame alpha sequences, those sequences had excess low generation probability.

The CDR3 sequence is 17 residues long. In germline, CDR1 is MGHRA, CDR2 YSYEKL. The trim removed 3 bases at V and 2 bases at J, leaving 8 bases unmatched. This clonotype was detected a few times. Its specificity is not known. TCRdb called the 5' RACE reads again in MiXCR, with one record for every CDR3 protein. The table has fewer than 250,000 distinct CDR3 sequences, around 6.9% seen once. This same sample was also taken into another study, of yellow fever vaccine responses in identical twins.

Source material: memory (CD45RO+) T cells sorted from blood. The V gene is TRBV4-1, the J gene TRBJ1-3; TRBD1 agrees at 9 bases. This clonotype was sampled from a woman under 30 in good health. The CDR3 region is CASSQSRGQGAGNTIYF. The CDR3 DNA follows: TGCGCCAGCAGCCAGTCTAGGGGACAGGGTGCTGGAAACACCATATATTTT.